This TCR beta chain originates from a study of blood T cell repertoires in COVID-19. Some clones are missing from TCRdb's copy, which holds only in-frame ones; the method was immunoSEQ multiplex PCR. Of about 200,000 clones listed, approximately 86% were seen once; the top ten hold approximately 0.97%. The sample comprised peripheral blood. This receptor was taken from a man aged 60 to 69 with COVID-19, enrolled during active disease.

The chain's CDR3 is CAWSLKGGNQPQHF. The CDR3 region has the DNA TGTGCCTGGAGCTTGAAAGGGGGCAATCAGCCCCAGCATTTT. This chain joins TRBV30 and TRBJ1-5; the D gene is possibly TRBD1 (5 bases). V lost 3 bases to trimming and J lost 2 bases, with 11 bases between them. CDR3 length: 14 amino acids. Germline V lookup: CDR1 GTSNPN, CDR2 SVGIG (reference sequence).